This T cell receptor (beta chain) was found in a study of T cell responses to AZD1222 COVID-19 vaccine. Overall study results and limits: The donors showed a predominance of white British ancestry and of females, with possible underestimation of clonal diversity. Dominant at 160-218 and 743-854, vaccine-associated CD4 TCRs also spanned spike.

This clone showed up just once. The antigen is undetermined. The assay was immunoSEQ multiplex PCR, and TCRdb's table has in-frame clones only and misses some. The sample holds about 170,000 clones, about 89% seen once. The CDR3 has 15 amino acids. Trimming removed 6 bases from V and 5 bases from J; junction bases left unmatched: 10. From germline, CDR1 is MNHNY and CDR2 SVGAGI (reference sequence). This TCR was recovered from an adult in good health. The sequences come from peripheral blood, collected on day 0 of AZD1222 vaccination. The chain uses TRBV6-6 and TRBJ1-1, with TRBD1 identical over 9 bases. CDR3 in DNA: TGTGCCAGCAGCCCCGGACAGGGGAGGGTGACTGAAGCTTTCTTT. It codes for CASSPGQGRVTEAFF.